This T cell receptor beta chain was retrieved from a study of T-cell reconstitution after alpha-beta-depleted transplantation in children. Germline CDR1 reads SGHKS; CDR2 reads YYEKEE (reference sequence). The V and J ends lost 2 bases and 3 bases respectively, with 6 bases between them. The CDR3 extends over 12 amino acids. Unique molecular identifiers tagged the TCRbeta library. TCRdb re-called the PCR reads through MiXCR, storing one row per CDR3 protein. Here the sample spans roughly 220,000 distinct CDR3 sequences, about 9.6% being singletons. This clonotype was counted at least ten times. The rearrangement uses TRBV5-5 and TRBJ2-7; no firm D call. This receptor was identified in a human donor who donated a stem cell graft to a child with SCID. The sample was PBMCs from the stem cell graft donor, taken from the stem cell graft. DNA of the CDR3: TGTGCCAGCAGCTTTGGGGTCTACGAGCAGTACTTC. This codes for CASSFGVYEQYF.